These 10 T cell receptor beta chains share one sample of origin, sequenced in a study of T-cell memory formation after mild COVID-19. MiXCR, run by TCRdb on the 5' RACE reads, gives a single entry per CDR3 protein. Of about 350,000 distinct CDR3 sequences in the sample, roughly 13% were seen once. Specimen: PBMCs or a T cell subset sorted from them (not recorded which). The receptors stem from a man between 18 and 29 years old who had mild COVID-19 (a few samples of this study predate the infection). Cell type and time point are not known.

This clonotype was observed many times. V usage is TRBV4-3 and J usage is TRBJ2-1, with 10 bases matching TRBD1. V lost 2 bases, J lost 4 bases, and 5 bases stayed unmatched. There are 16 residues in the CDR3. Germline V gene data show CDR1 as LGHNA and CDR2 as YSLEER. The DNA for the CDR3 is TGCGCCAGCAGCCAACTACCGGGACAGGGGTACAATGAGCAGTTCTTC. Amino acid sequence: CASSQLPGQGYNEQFF.

DNA for the CDR3: TGTGCCAGCAGTTTATCCCTCTCGAGCACTGAAGCTTTCTTT. Translation: CASSLSLSSTEAFF. The V call is TRBV28, the J call TRBJ1-1; D gene unclear. V shed 1 base and J shed 4 bases, with 10 bases lying between them. There are 14 residues in the CDR3. Germline values: CDR1 MDHEN, CDR2 SYDVKM.

In its sample, this clonotype was seen a few times. The chain couples TRBV2 to TRBJ1-1; D call uncertain. Germline CDR1 reads SNHLY; CDR2 reads FYNNEI. V dropped 4 bases and J dropped 2 bases, with 11 bases sitting between them. This CDR3 spans 14 amino acids. CDR3 coding DNA: TGTGCCAGCAGTGCAGTGTATAGTAACACTGAAGCTTTCTTT. The encoded protein is CASSAVYSNTEAFF.

This chain joins TRBV5-4 and TRBJ2-7; a possible D gene is TRBD2 (5 bases). V was cut by 0 bases and J by 2 bases, with 9 bases left in between. From germline, CDR1 is SGHNT and CDR2 YYREEE (reference sequence). This CDR3 region has 14 residues. CDR3 sequence: CASSLAGSTYEQYV. DNA of the CDR3: TGTGCCAGCAGCTTGGCGGGGTCGACCTACGAGCAGTACGTC.

This clonotype was counted a few times. The rearrangement links TRBV20-1 to TRBJ1-2, with 8 bases matching TRBD1. The trim removed 1 base at V and 6 bases at J, leaving 13 bases unmatched. Germline CDR1 is DFQATT and CDR2 is SNEGSKA (reference sequence). The CDR3 consists of 16 residues. CDR3 residues: CSARAGTGGLGHGYTF. For the CDR3, the DNA is TGCAGTGCTAGAGCTGGGACAGGAGGTTTGGGGCATGGCTACACCTTC.

V is TRBV6-2 or TRBV6-3 and J is TRBJ2-5, with 12 bases lining up with TRBD2. V lost 2 bases to trimming and J lost 5 bases; unmatched junction nucleotides: 12. This CDR3 has 18 residues. Germline loops: CDR1 MNHEY, CDR2 SVGEGT. DNA of the CDR3: TGTGCCAGCAGTTACGACTCGCTAGCGGGGGGGCCGAAGGAGACCCAGTACTTC. Translating it yields CASSYDSLAGGPKETQYF.

V gene TRBV4-1 combines with J gene TRBJ1-1; no reliable D call. Germline assignment: CDR1 MGHRA and CDR2 YSYEKL. The ends were cut back, 0 bases at V and 7 bases at J, with 9 bases in the middle. The CDR3 is 13 residues long. CDR3 bases: TGCGCCAGCAGCCAAGATCAAAGGGTTGAAGCTTTCTTT. Its protein product is CASSQDQRVEAFF.

The gene calls are TRBV12-3 or TRBV12-4 and TRBJ1-5; D may be TRBD1 (6 bases). With 3 bases removed from V and 6 bases from J, the gap between germline ends came to 12 bases. The CDR3 sequence is 14 residues long. CDR3 nucleotides: TGTGCCAGCAGTTTGGGACACCGAATTCAGCCCCAGCATTTT. Its translation is CASSLGHRIQPQHF.

The rearrangement joins TRBV4-1 to TRBJ1-5; no clear D gene. V was pared by 3 bases and J by 2 bases, with 5 bases between. Germline loops: CDR1 MGHRA, CDR2 YSYEKL. CDR3 length: 13 residues. The CDR3 loop reads CASSHDGNQPQHF. CDR3 DNA sequence: TGCGCCAGCAGCCATGACGGCAATCAGCCCCAGCATTTT.

This clonotype was found a few times. This sequence joins TRBV6-5 and TRBJ2-5; tentative D call: TRBD1 (6 bases). Trimming took 6 bases from V and 1 from J, leaving 9 bases between them. This CDR3 has 13 residues. Germline V CDR1 and CDR2: MNHEY, SVGAGI. DNA of the CDR3: TGTGCCAGCAGCGACAGGTTCCAAGAGACCCAGTACTTC. Translation: CASSDRFQETQYF.